The subject of this entry is one TCR beta chain. This clonotype has just a few counts. The antigen this receptor binds is unknown. No clone much larger than this one lies a single base away; base qualities are absent. Library method: 5' RACE. Sequencer: Illumina HiSeq 2500. A second PCR of roughly 7 to 12 cycles was performed with a sample-barcoded 5' primer and a J-beta primer mix. A template-switch 5' adaptor carrying 12 random nucleotides introduced a unique molecular identifier onto each TCR beta cDNA molecule. Each sample yielded at least 3 million CDR3-containing paired-end reads. First-strand cDNA was synthesized from all RNA with the Mint cDNA synthesis kit, primed by a TRBC-specific oligonucleotide. Following uracil-DNA glycosylase treatment, all cDNA underwent a first 18-cycle PCR with the universal primers M1SS and BC2_uni_R. As for how the authors treated the data: For normalization, 1 million high-quality reads, each with a distinct molecular identifier, were randomly selected from each sample. Reads with shared molecular identifiers were discarded instead of being binned into consensus sequences. MiTCR, with a Q25 quality threshold and the strictest error-elimination algorithm, was used for CDR3 identification, clonotype clustering and error correction. Lower-bound total TCR beta diversity was estimated with a nonparametric unseen species model using Euler transformation. TCRdb reprocessing: public reads trimmed at Q25 with fastp, clones called with MiXCR, in-frame beta chains kept. When rows share a CDR3 protein, they turn into one entry using the most common DNA and genes. TCRdb's processing, not the study's, gives the V and J calls here. Here the sample has 800,000 or so distinct CDR3 sequences; around 45% occur a single time. The ten largest clonotypes hold 15% to 20% of the sample.

V is cut by 4 bases and J by 2 bases, and the space between the germline ends is 8 bases. The CDR3 measures 14 amino acids from cysteine to phenylalanine. CDR3 DNA is the only sequence kept; it has 42 bases, read in frame from the first base. The CDR1 and CDR2 encoded by the germline V gene are SGHTA and FQGTGA. The roughly 39 donors, aged about 6 to 95 years, were systemically healthy Caucasian individuals from Russia. Each donor gave about 9.8 milliliters of peripheral blood, drawn into EDTA-treated Vacutainer tubes. Ficoll-Paque density-gradient centrifugation was used to isolate PBMCs, with at least 6.5 million per sample. Total RNA, at least 6 micrograms per sample, was extracted from PBMCs with Trizol reagent. For every donor, an aliquot of PBMCs went through flow cytometry to measure the percentages of naive CD45RAhigh/CD27high T cells. The data derive from a study of blood T cells in healthy people across ages (dated by TCRdb to the mid-2010s). Background on the whole study: In model experiments, template switching captured about one uniquely barcoded TCR beta cDNA molecule for every two T cells. To track age-related changes in TCR beta repertoire diversity, the study relied on deep sequencing normalized with unique cDNA molecular identifiers. To avoid experimental bias, donors of different ages were randomly spread across the sequencing lanes. The donors were divided into four age groups: young (average roughly 15 years), middle-aged (about 40), aged (roughly 66) and long-lived (nearly 85). For two donors (one aged 18 to 30 and one aged 80 or older), the study analyzed two additional independent replicas of 1 million unique cDNA reads from the same blood draw. Overall results and qualifications from the work: As age increased, observed TCR beta diversity per million T cells dropped in a roughly linear way, and a significant reduction was already evident by age approximately 40. Conclusive comparison of naive and antigen-experienced compartments was prevented by the profiling of bulk unsorted PBMCs. Because donor CMV infection status was unknown, age-related changes in expanded clonotypes were potentially confounded. Estimates of total diversity from one million sequenced T cells were regarded as lower bounds and underestimates. Compared with the aged group, the long-lived group had more naive CD4+ T cells, fewer expanded clones and increased TCR diversity, a pattern suggesting age selection. Observed TCR beta diversity correlated strongly with the percentage of naive T cells measured by flow cytometry.

The clonotype was recovered from an older man in good health. This chain is built from TRBV7-3 and TRBJ2-2; the D gene remains uncertain. The sequencing input was blood. The DNA sequence is given as TGTGCCAGCAGCTCAGTAGCCAACACCGGGGAGCTGTTTTTT. The encoded protein is CASSSVANTGELFF.